This TCR beta chain was sequenced for a study of blood T cell repertoires in COVID-19. Across the study: Acute-phase and convalescent COVID-19 samples originated in the United States, Italy and Spain. The analysed material was cDNA or gDNA that came from T cells, B-cell-depleted T cells, or PBMCs.

Some clones are missing from TCRdb's copy, which holds only in-frame ones; the method was immunoSEQ multiplex PCR. The sample records 87,000 or so clones, around 81% being singletons. Trimming took off 8 bases at V and 7 bases at J, with 24 bases between the two ends. The CDR3 runs to 16 residues. Germline values: CDR1 LNHDA, CDR2 SQIVND (reference sequence). Specimen: peripheral blood. This chain links TRBV19 with TRBJ2-1; the D is unclear. This clonotype originated in a woman in her sixties or seventies with acute or convalescent COVID-19. CDR3 bases: TGTGCCAGTGGGTTTTTAGATAGTTTTACCGGGAATGAGCAGTTCTTC. It encodes CASGFLDSFTGNEQFF.